This is a list of T cell receptor beta chains from one sample in a study of beta chain features in type 1 diabetes. Only in-frame clones appear in the TCRdb table, and some are missing; sequencing was by immunoSEQ multiplex PCR. Here the sample spans 600,000 to 700,000 clones, 9.5% to 15% being singletons. The sample was naive CD4+ T cells from blood. The receptors were gathered from a man aged 30 to 39 with type 1 diabetes. The CDR3 runs from the conserved cysteine through the conserved F or W. A D gene is named only where the DNA matches it firmly. Some rows have no size entry. The others give once, few or many, or a class for an expanded clone.

TRBJ1-4 . . TRBV7-9 CASSLAVASAEKLFF TGTGCCAGCAGCTTAGCCGTTGCGTCGGCCGAAAAACTGTTTTTT
TRBJ2-1 . . TRBV6-1 CASSESIRNEQLF TGTGCCAGCAGTGAAAGCATAAGAAATGAGCAGCTCTTC
TRBJ2-3 TRBD2 . TRBV11-2 CASSFLAGVMTDTQYF TGTGCCAGCAGCTTCCTAGCGGGGGTCATGACAGATACGCAGTATTTT
TRBJ2-3 TRBD1 . TRBV5-4 CASIRDRASGTQYF TGTGCCAGCATCCGGGACAGGGCTTCAGGTACGCAGTATTTT
TRBJ2-3 . few TRBV6-5 CASSRAGLITDTQYF TGTGCCAGCAGTCGCGCCGGACTGATCACAGATACGCAGTATTTT
TRBJ2-1 . few TRBV9 CASSVRGSYNEQFF TGTGCCAGCAGCGTCCGGGGTTCCTACAATGAGCAGTTCTTC
TRBJ2-2 . . TRBV4-2 CASSQDNIRGGADTGELFF TGTGCCAGCAGCCAAGATAACATTCGTGGAGGGGCCGACACCGGGGAGCTGTTTTTT
TRBJ1-3 . few TRBV18 CASSPYGSSGNTIYF TGTGCCAGCTCACCATACGGTAGCTCTGGAAACACCATATATTTT
TRBJ1-3 . . TRBV9 CASSVLGGFSGNTIYF TGTGCCAGCAGCGTCCTGGGGGGATTCTCTGGAAACACCATATATTTT
TRBJ1-4 TRBD1 . TRBV2 CASSEALPSTGGRLFF TGTGCCAGCAGTGAAGCGCTACCATCGACAGGGGGCCGACTGTTTTTT
TRBJ2-3 . . TRBV5-4 CASSLRGSVTDTQYF TGTGCCAGCAGCTTACGGGGGTCCGTCACAGATACGCAGTATTTT
TRBJ2-7 TRBD1 few TRBV30 CAWSWTGNTREQYF TGTGCCTGGAGCTGGACAGGAAATACAAGGGAGCAGTACTTC
TRBJ2-7 TRBD1 . TRBV6-5 CASSYGSDRGYEQYF TGTGCCAGCAGTTACGGGTCAGACAGGGGCTACGAGCAGTACTTC
TRBJ1-2 TRBD1 . TRBV19 CASSTLPTGERGYTF TGTGCCAGTAGTACTCTACCCACAGGGGAGCGGGGCTACACCTTC
TRBJ1-1 . . TRBV5-5 CASSSTGPAGTEAFF TGTGCCAGCAGCTCCACCGGACCAGCGGGCACTGAAGCTTTCTTT
TRBJ2-7 . few TRBV18 CASSPAAYEQYF TGTGCCAGCTCACCAGCAGCCTACGAGCAGTACTTC
TRBJ2-7 TRBD2 . TRBV11-1 CASSPGGGIYEQYF TGTGCCAGCAGCCCCGGGGGGGGCATCTACGAGCAGTACTTC
TRBJ1-5 . . TRBV25-1 CASSAGGRGGNQPQHF TGTGCCAGCAGTGCCGGGGGCCGGGGGGGCAATCAGCCCCAGCATTTT
TRBJ2-7 . . TRBV12-5 CASGLGLDPGEQYF TGTGCTAGTGGTTTGGGGTTGGACCCGGGCGAGCAGTACTTC
TRBJ1-2 . . TRBV6-5 CASSPVEASVYGYTF TGTGCCAGCAGCCCCGTGGAGGCGTCGGTCTATGGCTACACCTTC
TRBJ2-7 TRBD1 few TRBV6-5 CASRQGTGYEQYF TGTGCCAGCAGGCAAGGGACAGGCTACGAGCAGTACTTC
TRBJ1-6 . . TRBV7-9 CASTPALGNSPLHF TGTGCCAGCACTCCCGCCTTGGGGAATTCACCCCTCCACTTT
TRBJ2-5 . once TRBV10-3 CAISESGSDGKETQYF TGTGCCATCAGTGAGTCAGGATCCGACGGAAAAGAGACCCAGTACTTC
TRBJ1-5 TRBD1 few TRBV18 CASSPPGQGQGEQPQHF TGTGCCAGCTCACCACCGGGACAGGGACAGGGGGAGCAGCCCCAGCATTTT
TRBJ1-3 . . TRBV19 CASSEQFSGNTIYF TGTGCCAGTTCCGAACAGTTCTCTGGAAACACCATATATTTT
TRBJ2-7 . . TRBV4-1 CASSQVGLGEQYF TGCGCCAGCAGCCAAGTTGGATTGGGGGAGCAGTACTTC
TRBJ2-1 TRBD1 few TRBV30 CAWSADRTDNEQFF TGTGCCTGGAGCGCGGACAGGACGGACAATGAGCAGTTCTTC
TRBJ1-2 . . TRBV19 CASSFPGNYGYTF TGTGCCAGTAGCTTTCCGGGGAACTATGGCTACACCTTC
TRBJ2-5 TRBD2 few TRBV7-9 CASSLGGGNQETQYF TGTGCCAGCAGCTTAGGCGGGGGGAACCAAGAGACCCAGTACTTC
TRBJ1-6 TRBD1 . TRBV6-5 CASSKGQGGNSPLHF TGTGCCAGCAGTAAGGGACAGGGGGGAAATTCACCCCTCCACTTT
TRBJ2-1 . few TRBV27 CASTTWGNNEQFF TGTGCCAGCACCACCTGGGGGAATAATGAGCAGTTCTTC
TRBJ1-3 TRBD1 . TRBV7-6 CASSLDRVRGNTIYF TGTGCCAGCAGTTTAGACAGGGTGCGAGGAAACACCATATATTTT
TRBJ2-1 . . TRBV2 CASSEAGVYNEQFF TGTGCCAGCAGTGAGGCCGGTGTCTACAATGAGCAGTTCTTC
TRBJ2-7 . . TRBV11-3 CASSPTGAPGGEQYF TGTGCCAGCAGCCCCACGGGGGCTCCCGGCGGCGAGCAGTACTTC
TRBJ1-5 . few TRBV20-1 CSASVGPQHF TGCAGTGCTAGTGTGGGGCCCCAGCATTTT
TRBJ1-3 . . TRBV10-3 CAISESGGNTIYF TGTGCCATCAGTGAGTCGGGAGGAAACACCATATATTTT
TRBJ2-3 . . TRBV20-1 CSPMGRDTQYF TGCAGTCCAATGGGCAGGGATACGCAGTATTTT
TRBJ2-3 TRBD2 few TRBV2 CASSKREFTDTQYF TGTGCCAGTAGTAAGCGGGAATTCACAGATACGCAGTATTTT
TRBJ1-4 . . TRBV29-1 CSASKGFTATNEKLFF TGCAGCGCATCGAAGGGATTTACCGCAACTAATGAAAAACTGTTTTTT
TRBJ2-3 TRBD2 few TRBV27 CASSLAGGSGTDTQYF TGTGCCAGCAGTTTAGCGGGCGGGAGTGGCACAGATACGCAGTATTTT
TRBJ2-5 TRBD2 few TRBV7-2 CASSLASGVGGETQYF TGTGCCAGCAGCTTAGCTAGCGGGGTCGGAGGGGAGACCCAGTACTTC
TRBJ2-7 TRBD1 many TRBV6-6 CASTIDRGGEQYF TGTGCCAGCACCATCGACAGGGGAGGAGAGCAGTACTTC
TRBJ1-2 . few TRBV4-3 CASSQDPGNAYGYTF TGCGCCAGCAGCCAAGACCCAGGGAACGCCTATGGCTACACCTTC
TRBJ2-1 . . TRBV25-1 CASSDRERGEQFF TGTGCCAGCAGTGACCGAGAACGGGGTGAGCAGTTCTTC
TRBJ2-7 . few TRBV29-1 CSVSAGQSYEQYF TGCAGCGTTTCCGCCGGACAGTCCTACGAGCAGTACTTC
TRBJ2-7 . few TRBV6-5 CASTPAGGIAYEQYF TGTGCCAGCACCCCAGCCGGCGGGATAGCCTACGAGCAGTACTTC
TRBJ1-2 . few TRBV4-3 CASSQEWRIAGESYGYTF TGCGCCAGCAGCCAAGAATGGAGGATAGCAGGGGAAAGCTATGGCTACACCTTC
TRBJ2-3 . few TRBV28 CASSSGAPDTQYF TGTGCCAGCAGTTCGGGCGCTCCCGATACGCAGTATTTT
TRBJ1-2 . few TRBV7-9 CASTLGIRTHYGYTF TGTGCCAGCACCTTGGGGATTCGGACCCACTATGGCTACACCTTC
TRBJ2-2 . . TRBV5-1 CASSLEGGELFF TGCGCCAGCAGCTTGGAAGGCGGGGAGCTGTTTTTT
TRBJ2-1 . . TRBV7-3 CASSLAGAGSYNEQFF TGTGCCAGCAGCTTAGCCGGGGCCGGCTCCTACAATGAGCAGTTCTTC
TRBJ2-2 . . TRBV6-5 CASSYVAAGELFF TGTGCCAGCAGTTACGTTGCGGCCGGGGAGCTGTTTTTT
TRBJ2-7 TRBD2 . TRBV13 CASSPTSGGSYEQYF TGTGCCAGCAGCCCGACTAGCGGGGGCTCCTACGAGCAGTACTTC
TRBJ1-1 . few TRBV10-3 CAISNTKLGNTEAFF TGTGCCATCAGTAATACTAAACTTGGGAACACTGAAGCTTTCTTT
TRBJ2-3 . . TRBV10-1 CASSEGGDDTQYF TGCGCCAGCAGTGAAGGAGGGGACGATACGCAGTATTTT
TRBJ2-1 . few TRBV28 CASSLSGLSYNEQFF TGTGCCAGCAGTTTAAGCGGCCTCTCCTACAATGAGCAGTTCTTC
TRBJ1-4 . few TRBV6-1 CASIFIWGANEKLFF TGTGCCAGCATCTTCATATGGGGGGCTAATGAAAAACTGTTTTTT
TRBJ2-3 TRBD1 . TRBV7-2 CASSLGRDSQQHDTQYF TGTGCCAGCAGCTTGGGACGGGACAGCCAGCAACATGATACGCAGTATTTT
TRBJ1-4 . few TRBV28 CASSSSRAEGEKLFF TGTGCCAGCAGTTCATCTAGAGCGGAAGGAGAAAAACTGTTTTTT
TRBJ2-5 . few TRBV25-1 CASSVLGGGLETQYF TGTGCCAGCAGTGTGCTCGGGGGCGGTTTGGAGACCCAGTACTTC